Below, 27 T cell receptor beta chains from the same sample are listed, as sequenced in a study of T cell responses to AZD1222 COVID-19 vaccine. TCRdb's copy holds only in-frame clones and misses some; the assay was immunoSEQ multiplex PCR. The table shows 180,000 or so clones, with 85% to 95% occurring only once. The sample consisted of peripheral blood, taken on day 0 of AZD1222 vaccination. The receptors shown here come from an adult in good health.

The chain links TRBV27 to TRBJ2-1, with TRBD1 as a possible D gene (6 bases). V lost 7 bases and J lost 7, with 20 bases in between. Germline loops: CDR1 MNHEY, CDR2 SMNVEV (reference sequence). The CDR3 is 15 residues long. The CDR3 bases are TGTGCCAGCACGAGAACTACCCACAGGGTGAATGAGCAGTTCTTC. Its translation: CASTRTTHRVNEQFF.

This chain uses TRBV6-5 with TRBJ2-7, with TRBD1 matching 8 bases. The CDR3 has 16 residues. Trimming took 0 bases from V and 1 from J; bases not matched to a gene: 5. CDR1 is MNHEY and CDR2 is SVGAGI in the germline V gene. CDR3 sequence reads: CASSYSTGVLSYEQYF. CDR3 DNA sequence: TGTGCCAGCAGTTACTCGACAGGGGTCTTATCCTACGAGCAGTACTTC.

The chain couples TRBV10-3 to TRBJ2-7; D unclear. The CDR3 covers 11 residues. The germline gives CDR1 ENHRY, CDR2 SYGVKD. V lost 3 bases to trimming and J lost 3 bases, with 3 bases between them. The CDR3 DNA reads TGTGCCATCAGTGACAACTACGAGCAGTACTTC. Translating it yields CAISDNYEQYF.

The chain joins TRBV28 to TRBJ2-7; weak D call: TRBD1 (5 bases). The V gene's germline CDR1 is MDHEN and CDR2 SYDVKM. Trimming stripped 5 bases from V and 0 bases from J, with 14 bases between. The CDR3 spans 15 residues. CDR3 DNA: TGTGCCAGCAGTATCCACCTCGACAGCTCCTACGAGCAGTACTTC. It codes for CASSIHLDSSYEQYF.

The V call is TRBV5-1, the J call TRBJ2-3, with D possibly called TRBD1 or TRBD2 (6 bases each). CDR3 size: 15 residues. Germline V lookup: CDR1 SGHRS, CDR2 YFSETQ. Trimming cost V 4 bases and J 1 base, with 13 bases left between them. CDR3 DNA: TGCGCCAGCAGCCCAAAGAGGGGGGGCACAGATACGCAGTATTTT. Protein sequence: CASSPKRGGTDTQYF.

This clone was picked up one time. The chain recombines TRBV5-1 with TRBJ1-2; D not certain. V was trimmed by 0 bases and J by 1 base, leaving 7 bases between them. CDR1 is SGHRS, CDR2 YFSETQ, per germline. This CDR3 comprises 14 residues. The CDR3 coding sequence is TGCGCCAGCAGCTTGGACGGCCATAACTATGGCTACACCTTC. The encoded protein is CASSLDGHNYGYTF.

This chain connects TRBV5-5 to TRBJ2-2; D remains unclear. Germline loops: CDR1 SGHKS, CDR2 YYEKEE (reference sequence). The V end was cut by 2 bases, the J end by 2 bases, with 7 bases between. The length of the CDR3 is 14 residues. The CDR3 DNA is TGTGCCAGCAGCTTCGGAAGAAACACCGGGGAGCTGTTTTTT. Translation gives CASSFGRNTGELFF.

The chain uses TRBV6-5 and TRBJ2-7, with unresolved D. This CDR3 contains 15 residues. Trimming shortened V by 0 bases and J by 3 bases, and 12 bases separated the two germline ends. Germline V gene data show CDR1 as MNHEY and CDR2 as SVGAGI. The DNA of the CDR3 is TGTGCCAGCAGTTACTCGAGCTCTACACACTACGAGCAGTACTTC. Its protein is CASSYSSSTHYEQYF.

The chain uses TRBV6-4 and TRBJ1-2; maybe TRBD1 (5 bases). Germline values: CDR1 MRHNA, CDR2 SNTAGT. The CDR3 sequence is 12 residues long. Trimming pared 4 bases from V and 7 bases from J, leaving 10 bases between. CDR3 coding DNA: TGTGCCAGCAGTGTTGCAGGGAGTGGCTACACCTTC. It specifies CASSVAGSGYTF.

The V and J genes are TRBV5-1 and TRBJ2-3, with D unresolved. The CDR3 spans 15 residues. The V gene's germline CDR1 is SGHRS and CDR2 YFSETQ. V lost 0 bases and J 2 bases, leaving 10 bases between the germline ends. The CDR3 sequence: CASSLGLGNTDTQYF. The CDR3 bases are TGCGCCAGCAGCTTGGGTCTCGGAAACACAGATACGCAGTATTTT. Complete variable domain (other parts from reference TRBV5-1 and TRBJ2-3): KAGVTQTPRYLIKTRGQQVTLSCSPISGHRSVSWYQQTPGQGLQFLFEYFSETQRNKGNFPGRFSGRQFSNSRSEMNVSTLELGDSALYLCASSLGLGNTDTQYFGPGTRLTVL.

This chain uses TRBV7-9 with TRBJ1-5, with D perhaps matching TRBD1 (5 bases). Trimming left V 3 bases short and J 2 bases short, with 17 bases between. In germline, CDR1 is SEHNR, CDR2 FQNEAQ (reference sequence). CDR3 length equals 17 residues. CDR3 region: CASSFFPSGVGNQPQHF. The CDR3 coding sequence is TGTGCCAGCAGCTTTTTCCCTTCGGGGGTTGGCAATCAGCCCCAGCATTTT.

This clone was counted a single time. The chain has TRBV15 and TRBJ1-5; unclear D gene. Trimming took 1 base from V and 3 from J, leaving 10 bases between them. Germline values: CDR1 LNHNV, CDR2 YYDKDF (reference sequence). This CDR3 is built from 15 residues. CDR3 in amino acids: CATSRGGVINQPQHF. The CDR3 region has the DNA TGTGCCACCAGCAGAGGTGGGGTAATCAATCAGCCCCAGCATTTT.

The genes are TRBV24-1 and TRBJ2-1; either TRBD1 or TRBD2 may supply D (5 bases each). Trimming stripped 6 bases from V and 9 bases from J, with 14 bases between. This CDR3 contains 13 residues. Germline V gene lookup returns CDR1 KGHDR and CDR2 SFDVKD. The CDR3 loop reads CATSRTGQPEQFF. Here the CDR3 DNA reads TGTGCCACCAGTCGTACGGGGCAGCCTGAGCAGTTCTTC.

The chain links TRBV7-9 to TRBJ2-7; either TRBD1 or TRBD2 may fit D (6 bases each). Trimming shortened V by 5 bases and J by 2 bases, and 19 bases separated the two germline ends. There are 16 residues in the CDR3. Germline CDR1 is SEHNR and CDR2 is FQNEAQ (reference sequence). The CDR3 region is CASSVWGAGHTYEQYF. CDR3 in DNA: TGTGCCAGCAGCGTATGGGGGGCAGGGCATACCTACGAGCAGTACTTC.

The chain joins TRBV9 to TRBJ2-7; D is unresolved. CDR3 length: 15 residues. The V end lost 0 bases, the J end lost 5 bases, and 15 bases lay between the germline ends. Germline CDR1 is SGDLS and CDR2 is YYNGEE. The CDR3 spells CASSVADLGGNEQYF. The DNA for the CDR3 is TGTGCCAGCAGCGTAGCCGACTTGGGTGGAAACGAGCAGTACTTC.

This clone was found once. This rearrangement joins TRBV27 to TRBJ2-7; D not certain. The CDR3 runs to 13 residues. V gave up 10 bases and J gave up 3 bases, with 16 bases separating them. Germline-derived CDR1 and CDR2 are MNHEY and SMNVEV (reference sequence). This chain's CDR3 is CATRRTFYYEQYF. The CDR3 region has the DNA TGTGCCACCAGAAGGACCTTCTACTACGAGCAGTACTTC.

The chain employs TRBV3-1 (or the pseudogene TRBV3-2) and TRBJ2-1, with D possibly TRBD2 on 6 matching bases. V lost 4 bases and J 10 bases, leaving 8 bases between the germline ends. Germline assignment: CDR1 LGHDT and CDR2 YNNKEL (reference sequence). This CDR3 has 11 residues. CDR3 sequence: CASSLGGEQFF. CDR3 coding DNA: TGTGCCAGCAGCCTAGGAGGGGAGCAGTTCTTC.

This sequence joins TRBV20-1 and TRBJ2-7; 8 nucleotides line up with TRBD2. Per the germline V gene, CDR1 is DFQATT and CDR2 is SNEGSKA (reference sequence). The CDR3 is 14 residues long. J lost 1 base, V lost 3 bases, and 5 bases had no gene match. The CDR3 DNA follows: TGCAGTGCTAGTCCATCGGGAGGGTCCTACGAGCAGTACTTC. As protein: CSASPSGGSYEQYF.

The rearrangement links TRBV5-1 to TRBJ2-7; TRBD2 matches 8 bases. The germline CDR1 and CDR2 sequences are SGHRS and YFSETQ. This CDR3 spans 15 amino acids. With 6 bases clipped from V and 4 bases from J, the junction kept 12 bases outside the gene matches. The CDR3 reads CASTDSAGDPYEQYF. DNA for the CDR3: TGCGCCAGCACCGATTCAGCGGGAGACCCATACGAGCAGTACTTC.

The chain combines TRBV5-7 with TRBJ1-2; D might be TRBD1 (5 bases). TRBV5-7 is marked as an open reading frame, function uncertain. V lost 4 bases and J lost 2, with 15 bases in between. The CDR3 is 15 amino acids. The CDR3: CASSVDLGRNYGYTF. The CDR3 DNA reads TGTGCCAGCAGCGTGGACCTGGGACGGAACTATGGCTACACCTTC.

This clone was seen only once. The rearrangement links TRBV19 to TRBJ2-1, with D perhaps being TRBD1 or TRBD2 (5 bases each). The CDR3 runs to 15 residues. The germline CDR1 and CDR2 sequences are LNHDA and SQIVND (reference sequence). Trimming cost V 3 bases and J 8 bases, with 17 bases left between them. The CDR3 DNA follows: TGTGCCAGTAGTATCATAAGGGACGGGAACGATGAGCAGTTCTTC. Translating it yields CASSIIRDGNDEQFF.

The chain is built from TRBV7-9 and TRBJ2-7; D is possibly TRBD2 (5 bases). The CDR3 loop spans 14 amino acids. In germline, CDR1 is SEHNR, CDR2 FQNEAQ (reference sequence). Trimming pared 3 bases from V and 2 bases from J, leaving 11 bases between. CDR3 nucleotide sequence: TGTGCCAGCAGCTTCGACGGGATAGCCTACGAGCAGTACTTC. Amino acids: CASSFDGIAYEQYF.

DNA for the CDR3: TGTGCCAGCAGTTCCGACAGGCAAAAATATGGCTACACCTTC. As protein: CASSSDRQKYGYTF. This sequence joins TRBV7-2 and TRBJ1-2; maybe TRBD1 (6 bases). This CDR3 spans 14 amino acids. In germline, CDR1 is SGHTA, CDR2 FQGNSA. Trimming cost V 6 bases and J 5 bases, with 16 bases left between them.

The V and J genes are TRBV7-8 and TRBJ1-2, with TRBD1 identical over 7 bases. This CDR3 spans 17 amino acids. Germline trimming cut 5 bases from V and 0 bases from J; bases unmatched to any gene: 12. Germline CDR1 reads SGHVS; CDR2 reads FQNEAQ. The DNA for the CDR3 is TGTGCCAGCAGCCCCTATAGAGACAGGGCGGCTAACTATGGCTACACCTTC. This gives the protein CASSPYRDRAANYGYTF. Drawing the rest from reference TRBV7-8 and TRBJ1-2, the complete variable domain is GAGVSQSPRYKVAKRGQDVALRCDPISGHVSLFWYQQALGQGPEFLTYFQNEAQLDKSGLPSDRFFAERPEGSVSTLKIQRTQQEDSAVYLCASSPYRDRAANYGYTFGSGTRLTVV.

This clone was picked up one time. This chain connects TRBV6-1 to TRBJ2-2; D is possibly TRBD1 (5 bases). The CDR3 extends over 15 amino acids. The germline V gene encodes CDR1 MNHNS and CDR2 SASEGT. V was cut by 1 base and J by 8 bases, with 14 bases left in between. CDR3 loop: CASSEVDSSAGELFF. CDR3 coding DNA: TGTGCCAGCAGTGAAGTTGACAGCTCGGCGGGGGAGCTGTTTTTT.

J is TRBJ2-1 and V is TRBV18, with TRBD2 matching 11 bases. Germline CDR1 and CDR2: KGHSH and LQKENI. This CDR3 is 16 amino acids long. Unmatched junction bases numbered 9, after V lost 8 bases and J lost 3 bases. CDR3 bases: TGTGCCAGCAACCGCCTAGCGGGGGGTCTCTACAATGAGCAGTTCTTC. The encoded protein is CASNRLAGGLYNEQFF.

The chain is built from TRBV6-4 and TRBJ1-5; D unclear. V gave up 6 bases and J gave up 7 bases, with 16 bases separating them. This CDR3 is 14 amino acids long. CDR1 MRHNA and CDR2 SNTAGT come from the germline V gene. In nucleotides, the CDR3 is TGTGCCAGCAGGGAGGAGCTGAGGGCACAGCCCCAGCATTTT. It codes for CASREELRAQPQHF.